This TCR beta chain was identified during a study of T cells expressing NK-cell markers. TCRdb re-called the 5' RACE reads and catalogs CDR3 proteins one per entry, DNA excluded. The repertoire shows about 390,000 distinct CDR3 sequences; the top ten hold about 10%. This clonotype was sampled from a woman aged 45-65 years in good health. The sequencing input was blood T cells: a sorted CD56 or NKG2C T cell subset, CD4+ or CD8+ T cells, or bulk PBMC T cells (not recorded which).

The CDR3 protein is CASSPGSVGSYNEQFF. The chain employs TRBV12-3 or TRBV12-4 and TRBJ2-1; no DNA is available, so the TRBD1 call from TCRdb remains unchecked. The CDR3 sequence is 16 residues long.